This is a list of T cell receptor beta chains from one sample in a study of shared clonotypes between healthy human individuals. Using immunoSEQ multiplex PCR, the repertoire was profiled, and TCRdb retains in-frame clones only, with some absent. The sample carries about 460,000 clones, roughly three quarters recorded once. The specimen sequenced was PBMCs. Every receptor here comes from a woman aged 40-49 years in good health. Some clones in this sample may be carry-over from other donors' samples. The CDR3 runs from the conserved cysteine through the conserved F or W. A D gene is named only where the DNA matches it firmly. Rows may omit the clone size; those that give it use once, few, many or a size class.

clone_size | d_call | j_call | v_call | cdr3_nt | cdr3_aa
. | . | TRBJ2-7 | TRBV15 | TGTGCCACCAGCAGAGGCGGGACGGGATCCTACGAGCAGTACTTC | CATSRGGTGSYEQYF
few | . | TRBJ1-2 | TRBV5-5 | TGTGCCAGCAGCTTGCTACAGTTAAACTATGGCTACACCTTC | CASSLLQLNYGYTF
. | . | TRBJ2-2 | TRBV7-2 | TGTGCCAGCAGCTCGCAGGGGGGGCCCACCGGGGAGCTGTTTTTT | CASSSQGGPTGELFF
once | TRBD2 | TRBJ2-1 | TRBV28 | TGTGCCATCGGGACTAGCGGGATTTACAATGAGCAGTTCTTC | CAIGTSGIYNEQFF
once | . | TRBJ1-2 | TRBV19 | TGTGCCAGTAGTATAGATATGACAGTCTATGGCTACACCTTC | CASSIDMTVYGYTF
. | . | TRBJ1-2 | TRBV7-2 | TGTGCCAGCAGCGGAGTGGGCTATGGCTACACCTTC | CASSGVGYGYTF
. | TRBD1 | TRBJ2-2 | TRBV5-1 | TGCGCCAGCTTATGGGGGACAGGGGATACCGGGGAGCTGTTTTTT | CASLWGTGDTGELFF
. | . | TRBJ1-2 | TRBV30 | TGTGCCTGGAGTCCCCCCGGGACGGGAGTTGCGGGCTACACCTTC | CAWSPPGTGVAGYTF
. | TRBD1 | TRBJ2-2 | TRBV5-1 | TGCGCCAGCAGCTTGGGGGACAGGGGATACACCGGGGAGCTGTTTTTT | CASSLGDRGYTGELFF
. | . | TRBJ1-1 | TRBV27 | TGTGCCAGCAGAATCTCCCCTTACAGGGAGACCACTGAAGCTTTCTTT | CASRISPYRETTEAFF
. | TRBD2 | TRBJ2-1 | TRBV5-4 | TGTGCCAGCAGCTTGGAGCTAGCGGGGATATACAATGAGCAGTTCTTC | CASSLELAGIYNEQFF
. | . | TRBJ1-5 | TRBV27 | . | CASSSSLWTGEVNQPQHF
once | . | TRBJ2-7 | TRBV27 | TGTGCCAGCACCCGGACGGACTCCTACGAGCAGTACTTC | CASTRTDSYEQYF
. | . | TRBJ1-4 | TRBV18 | TGTGCCAGCTCCCCCCGGCGCCATGAAAAACTGTTTTTT | CASSPRRHEKLFF
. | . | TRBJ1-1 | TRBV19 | TGTGCCAGTACCATCGGGTGGGCGAGGGAAGCTTTCTTT | CASTIGWAREAFF
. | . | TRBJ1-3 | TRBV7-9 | TGTGCCAGCAGCCCCGCGGCGGCTGCTGGAAACACCATATATTTT | CASSPAAAAGNTIYF
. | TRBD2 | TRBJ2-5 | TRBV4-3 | TGCGCCAGCAGCCAAGGTATAGCGGGAGGCGGGGAAGAGACCCAGTACTTC | CASSQGIAGGGEETQYF
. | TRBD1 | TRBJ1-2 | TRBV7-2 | TGTGCCAGCAGCCGGGACAGCTATGGCTACACCTTC | CASSRDSYGYTF
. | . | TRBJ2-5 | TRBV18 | TGTGCCAGCTCACCGGAGCGGAGCTCGGGGCAAGAGACCCAGTACTTC | CASSPERSSGQETQYF
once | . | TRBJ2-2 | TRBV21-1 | TGTGCCAGCAGCAGGTGGGGCGGGGAGCTGTTTTTT | CASSRWGGELFF
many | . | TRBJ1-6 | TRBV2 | TGTGCCAGCAGGGGGCCCGGGCAACAGGGTTCTTCACCCCTCCACTTT | CASRGPGQQGSSPLHF
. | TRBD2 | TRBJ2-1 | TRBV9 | TGTGCCAGCAGCCCCCAGACTAGCGGGAGCCTCTACAATGAGCAGTTCTTC | CASSPQTSGSLYNEQFF
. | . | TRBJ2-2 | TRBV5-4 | TGTGCCAGCAGCGCCTCCAGGGGGAACACCGGGGAGCTGTTTTTT | CASSASRGNTGELFF
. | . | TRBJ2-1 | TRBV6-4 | TGTGCCAGCAGCGCCGGGACTGGTGACTACAATGAGCAGTTCTTC | CASSAGTGDYNEQFF
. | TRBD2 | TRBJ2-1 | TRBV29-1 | TGCAGCGTGGGGACTAGCGGGAGGTACAATGAGCAGTTCTTC | CSVGTSGRYNEQFF
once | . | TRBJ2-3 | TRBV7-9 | TGTGCCAGCAGCTTGAGGAACACAGATACGCAGTATTTT | CASSLRNTDTQYF
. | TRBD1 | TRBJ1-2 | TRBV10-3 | TGTGCCATCAATCCGGGACAGGGGACCTACACCTTC | CAINPGQGTYTF
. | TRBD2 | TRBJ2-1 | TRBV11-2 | TGTGCCAGCAGGCAAGGGACTAGCGGGAGGGCCGGGAACAATGAGCAGTTCTTC | CASRQGTSGRAGNNEQFF
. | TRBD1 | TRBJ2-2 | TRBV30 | TGTGCCTGGCGGACAGGAACGAACACCGGGGAGCTGTTTTTT | CAWRTGTNTGELFF
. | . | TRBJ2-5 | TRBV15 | TGTGCCACCAGCGGAGCGGGTAGTCTAGGGACCCAGTACTTC | CATSGAGSLGTQYF
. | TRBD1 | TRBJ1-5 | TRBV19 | TGTGCCAGTAGTATAACCGGGACAGCTTTAAATCAGCCCCAGCATTTT | CASSITGTALNQPQHF
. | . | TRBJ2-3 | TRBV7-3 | TGTGCCAGCAGCCGAGGGGAAGGGGTCACAGATACGCAGTATTTT | CASSRGEGVTDTQYF
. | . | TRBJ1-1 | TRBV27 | TGTGCCAGCAGGGCCGGGCCCGTCACTGAAGCTTTCTTT | CASRAGPVTEAFF
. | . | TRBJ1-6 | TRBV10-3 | TGTGCCATCAGTGAGTCGGGGGGGGATTCACCCCTCCACTTT | CAISESGGDSPLHF
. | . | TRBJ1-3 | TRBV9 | TGTGCCAGCAGCGTCGGGGGGGCATCTGGAAACACCATATATTTT | CASSVGGASGNTIYF
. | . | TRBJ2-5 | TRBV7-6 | TGTGCCAGCAGCCCCACTAGAATGGTTGCAGAGACCCAGTACTTC | CASSPTRMVAETQYF
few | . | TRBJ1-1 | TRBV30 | TGTGCCTGGTACAGGACAACTGAAGCTTTCTTT | CAWYRTTEAFF
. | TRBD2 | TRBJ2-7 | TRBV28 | TGTGCCAGCAGTCGGACTAGCGGGAAATACGAGCAGTACTTC | CASSRTSGKYEQYF
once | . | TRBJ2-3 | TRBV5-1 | TGCGCCAGCAGCTTCTGGGCAGATACGCAGTATTTT | CASSFWADTQYF
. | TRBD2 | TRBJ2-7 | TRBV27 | TGTGCCAGCAGTTTCTCGCGGGAGGAAAACGAGCAGTACTTC | CASSFSREENEQYF
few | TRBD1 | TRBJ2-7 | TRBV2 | TGTGCCAGCAGTGGCTCCCGGGACAGGTCCTTAAGCTTC | CASSGSRDRSLSF
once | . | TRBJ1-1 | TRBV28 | TGTGCCAGCAGGGAGGGGGGTTTGAACACTGAAGCTTTCTTT | CASREGGLNTEAFF
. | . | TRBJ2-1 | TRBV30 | TGTGCCTGGAGTGTAGGTCTAGGGGATGAGCAGTTCTTC | CAWSVGLGDEQFF
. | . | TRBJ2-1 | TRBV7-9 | TGTGCCAGCAGCGCGGCGGTCCTTGAGCAGTTCTTC | CASSAAVLEQFF
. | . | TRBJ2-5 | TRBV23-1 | TGCGCCAGCAGTCAATCGTGTCGGGAGACCCAGTACTTC | CASSQSCRETQYF
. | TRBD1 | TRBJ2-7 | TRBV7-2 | TGTGCCAGCAGCTTATACTCTGACAGGGGGCTTGAGCAGTACTTC | CASSLYSDRGLEQYF
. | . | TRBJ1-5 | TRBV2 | TGTGCCAGCAGTGAGTCTGGGAGCAATAGCAATCAGCCCCAGCATTTT | CASSESGSNSNQPQHF
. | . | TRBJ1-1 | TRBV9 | TGTGCCAGCAGCGTAGCGACAGCTAACACTGAAGCTTTCTTT | CASSVATANTEAFF
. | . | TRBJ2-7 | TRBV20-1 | TGCAGTGCTAGCGGGGTGGACGAGCAGTACTTC | CSASGVDEQYF
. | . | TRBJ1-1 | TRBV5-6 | TGTGCCAGCAGCTTGGAGGGACCGGCGGCTTTCTTT | CASSLEGPAAFF
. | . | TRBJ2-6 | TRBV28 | TGTGCCAGCAGTTCCCCAGGGTCTGGGGCCAACGTCCTGACTTTC | CASSSPGSGANVLTF
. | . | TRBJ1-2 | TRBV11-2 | TGTGCCAGCAGCTTGACCCGAGTGAGCACGAGTGGCTACACCTTC | CASSLTRVSTSGYTF
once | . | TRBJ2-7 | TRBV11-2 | TGTGCCAGCAGCTCTCCGCGGGGTGCCTACGAGCAGTACTTC | CASSSPRGAYEQYF
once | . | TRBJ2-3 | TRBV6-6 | TGTGCCAGCAGGGATCGCGCGGGCAGGTCGACAGATACGCAGTATTTT | CASRDRAGRSTDTQYF
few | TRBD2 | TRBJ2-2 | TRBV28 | TGTGCCAGCAGGACGGGAGGTTCCACCGGGGAGCTGTTTTTT | CASRTGGSTGELFF
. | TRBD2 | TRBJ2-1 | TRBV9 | TGTGCCAGCAGCGTAGCGGGAGGGACTAGCGCACAAAGCTCCTACAATGAGCAGTTCTTC | CASSVAGGTSAQSSYNEQFF
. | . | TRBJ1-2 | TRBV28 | TGTGCCAGCAGTAACTATGGCTACACCTTC | CASSNYGYTF
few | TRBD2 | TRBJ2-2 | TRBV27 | TGTGCCAGCAGTACTCAAGCGGGAGGGCACACCGGGGAGCTGTTTTTT | CASSTQAGGHTGELFF